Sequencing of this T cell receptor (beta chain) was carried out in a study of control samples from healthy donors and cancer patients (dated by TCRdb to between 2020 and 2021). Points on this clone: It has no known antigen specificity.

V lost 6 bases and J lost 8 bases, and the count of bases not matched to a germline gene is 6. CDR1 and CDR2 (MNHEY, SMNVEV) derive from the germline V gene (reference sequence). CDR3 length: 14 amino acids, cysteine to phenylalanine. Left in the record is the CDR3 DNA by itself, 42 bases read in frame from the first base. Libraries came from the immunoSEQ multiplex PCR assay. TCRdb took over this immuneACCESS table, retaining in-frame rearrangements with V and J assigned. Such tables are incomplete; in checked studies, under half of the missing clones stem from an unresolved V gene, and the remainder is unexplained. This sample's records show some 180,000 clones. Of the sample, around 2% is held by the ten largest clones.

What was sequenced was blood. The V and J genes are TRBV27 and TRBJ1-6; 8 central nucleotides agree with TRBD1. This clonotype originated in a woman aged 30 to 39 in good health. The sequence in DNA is TGTGCCAGCAGGTTTAGGACAGGGCATTCACCCCTCCACTTT. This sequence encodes CASRFRTGHSPLHF.